Listed below are T cell receptor beta chains from one sample, sequenced in a study of graft-versus-host responses after intestinal transplantation. Here immunoSEQ multiplex PCR was the method, and the copy in TCRdb shows in-frame clones only, minus some. This table has 23,000 or so clones, under 45% appearing once. The sequenced sample was alloreactive CD4+ T cells from a mixed lymphocyte reaction culture, obtained before intestinal transplant. The receptors shown here come from a human patient who received an intestinal transplant. CDR3s include the opening cysteine and the closing phenylalanine or tryptophan. A D gene is named only where the DNA matches it firmly. Only part of the rows carry a size: once, few, many, or a class if the clone is expanded.

d_call: .; clone_size: .; v_call: TRBV19; j_call: TRBJ1-5; cdr3_aa: CASKGSSGFNQPQHF; cdr3_nt: TGTGCCAGTAAGGGGTCCTCTGGGTTCAATCAGCCCCAGCATTTT
d_call: TRBD1; clone_size: .; v_call: TRBV6-5; j_call: TRBJ1-2; cdr3_aa: CASSSLQGANYGYTF; cdr3_nt: TGTGCCAGCAGTTCCCTACAGGGGGCTAACTATGGCTACACCTTC
d_call: TRBD2; clone_size: .; v_call: TRBV4-2; j_call: TRBJ2-7; cdr3_aa: CASSQRGRGGGSYEQYF; cdr3_nt: TGTGCCAGCAGCCAAAGGGGGCGGGGGGGCGGATCCTACGAGCAGTACTTC
d_call: .; clone_size: few; v_call: TRBV6-1; j_call: TRBJ1-2; cdr3_aa: CASSSLYREKGYTF; cdr3_nt: TGTGCCAGCAGTTCGCTCTACAGGGAAAAAGGCTACACCTTC
d_call: .; clone_size: .; v_call: TRBV5-4; j_call: TRBJ2-7; cdr3_aa: CASSRQGRVYEQYF; cdr3_nt: TGTGCCAGCAGCAGGCAGGGCAGGGTCTACGAGCAGTACTTC
d_call: .; clone_size: few; v_call: TRBV29-1; j_call: TRBJ1-2; cdr3_aa: CSVESSLQGPYGYTF; cdr3_nt: TGCAGCGTGGAGAGCAGCTTACAGGGCCCCTATGGCTACACCTTC
d_call: TRBD2; clone_size: .; v_call: TRBV7-2; j_call: TRBJ2-5; cdr3_aa: CASSSTSGRLVTQYF; cdr3_nt: TGTGCCAGCAGCTCGACTAGCGGGAGGTTGGTGACCCAGTACTTC
d_call: TRBD2; clone_size: once; v_call: TRBV5-4; j_call: TRBJ2-4; cdr3_aa: CASSSTAAGGRKRNIQYF; cdr3_nt: TGTGCCAGCAGCTCTACCGCGGCGGGGGGGCGGAAAAGAAACATTCAGTACTTC
d_call: TRBD1; clone_size: .; v_call: TRBV5-1; j_call: TRBJ2-5; cdr3_aa: CASSGQGAGETQYF; cdr3_nt: TGCGCCAGCAGCGGGCAGGGGGCGGGAGAGACCCAGTACTTC
d_call: .; clone_size: few; v_call: TRBV28; j_call: TRBJ1-1; cdr3_aa: CASQPWKGVVTEAFF; cdr3_nt: TGTGCCAGCCAGCCCTGGAAGGGGGTAGTAACTGAAGCTTTCTTT
d_call: .; clone_size: .; v_call: TRBV4-2; j_call: TRBJ1-5; cdr3_aa: CASSPGDSINQPQHF; cdr3_nt: TGTGCCAGCAGCCCGGGAGACAGTATTAATCAGCCCCAGCATTTT
d_call: .; clone_size: .; v_call: TRBV30; j_call: TRBJ2-2; cdr3_aa: CAWSVTRTGELFF; cdr3_nt: TGTGCCTGGAGTGTAACACGAACCGGGGAGCTGTTTTTT
d_call: TRBD2; clone_size: few; v_call: TRBV5-1; j_call: TRBJ2-6; cdr3_aa: CASSLGGSSGANVLTF; cdr3_nt: TGCGCCAGCAGCTTGGGCGGGAGTTCTGGGGCCAACGTCCTGACTTTC
d_call: TRBD1; clone_size: few; v_call: TRBV7-3; j_call: TRBJ1-1; cdr3_aa: CASSLGTGRVEAFF; cdr3_nt: TGTGCCAGCAGCTTAGGGACAGGCAGAGTAGAAGCTTTCTTT
d_call: .; clone_size: .; v_call: TRBV9; j_call: TRBJ1-2; cdr3_aa: CASSVPGRYGYTF; cdr3_nt: TGTGCCAGCAGCGTACCAGGGCGCTATGGCTACACCTTC
d_call: .; clone_size: .; v_call: TRBV15; j_call: TRBJ1-4; cdr3_aa: CATIPGYNEKLFF; cdr3_nt: TGTGCCACCATTCCAGGGTATAATGAAAAACTGTTTTTT
d_call: .; clone_size: few; v_call: TRBV6-5; j_call: TRBJ2-2; cdr3_aa: CASSYTYTDSPGELFF; cdr3_nt: TGTGCCAGCAGTTACACCTACACAGACAGCCCCGGGGAGCTGTTTTTT
d_call: TRBD2; clone_size: few; v_call: TRBV5-1; j_call: TRBJ2-1; cdr3_aa: CASSLLVQRGHEQFF; cdr3_nt: TGCGCCAGCAGCTTGTTGGTCCAGCGGGGCCATGAGCAGTTCTTC
d_call: .; clone_size: few; v_call: TRBV7-3; j_call: TRBJ2-3; cdr3_aa: CASSLIDFTDTQYF; cdr3_nt: TGTGCCAGCAGCTTAATAGACTTCACAGATACGCAGTATTTT
d_call: .; clone_size: .; v_call: TRBV6-6; j_call: TRBJ2-7; cdr3_aa: CASNFGGVYEQYF; cdr3_nt: TGTGCCAGCAACTTTGGAGGGGTCTACGAGCAGTACTTC
d_call: TRBD2; clone_size: .; v_call: TRBV14; j_call: TRBJ2-1; cdr3_aa: CASSPGTRSTFREQFF; cdr3_nt: TGTGCCAGCAGCCCTGGGACTAGGTCCACCTTCAGGGAGCAGTTCTTC
d_call: TRBD1; clone_size: few; v_call: TRBV5-1; j_call: TRBJ1-1; cdr3_aa: CASSFQQGAVEAFF; cdr3_nt: TGCGCCAGCAGCTTCCAACAGGGGGCGGTTGAAGCTTTCTTT
d_call: .; clone_size: .; v_call: TRBV7-9; j_call: TRBJ2-7; cdr3_aa: CASSRTSATGVDEQYF; cdr3_nt: TGTGCCAGCAGCAGAACCTCCGCGACAGGCGTCGACGAGCAGTACTTC
d_call: TRBD2; clone_size: .; v_call: TRBV9; j_call: TRBJ2-3; cdr3_aa: CASSVGAGGLYSTDTQYF; cdr3_nt: TGTGCCAGCAGCGTAGGGGCGGGGGGGCTTTACAGCACAGATACGCAGTATTTT
d_call: .; clone_size: .; v_call: TRBV27; j_call: TRBJ1-1; cdr3_aa: CASSLGSDTEAFF; cdr3_nt: TGTGCCAGCAGTTTGGGCTCGGACACTGAAGCTTTCTTT
d_call: TRBD1; clone_size: .; v_call: TRBV28; j_call: TRBJ2-7; cdr3_aa: CASSRRAGGSYEQYF; cdr3_nt: TGTGCCAGCAGTCGCCGGGCAGGGGGCTCCTACGAGCAGTACTTC
d_call: TRBD1; clone_size: .; v_call: TRBV4-3; j_call: TRBJ1-1; cdr3_aa: CASSQERTGGFRTEAFF; cdr3_nt: TGCGCCAGCAGCCAAGAGAGGACAGGGGGCTTTCGCACTGAAGCTTTCTTT
d_call: .; clone_size: .; v_call: TRBV6-4; j_call: TRBJ2-1; cdr3_aa: CASSDSAGTYNEQFF; cdr3_nt: TGTGCCAGCAGTGACTCAGCGGGTACTTACAATGAGCAGTTCTTC
d_call: .; clone_size: .; v_call: TRBV5-4; j_call: TRBJ1-2; cdr3_aa: CASSLDAGLYGYTF; cdr3_nt: TGTGCCAGCAGCTTGGATGCAGGGCTCTATGGCTACACCTTC
d_call: .; clone_size: .; v_call: TRBV6-1; j_call: TRBJ1-1; cdr3_aa: CASRRRGNTEAFF; cdr3_nt: TGTGCCAGCAGGAGACGGGGGAACACTGAAGCTTTCTTT
d_call: .; clone_size: .; v_call: TRBV9; j_call: TRBJ1-2; cdr3_aa: CASSPQANYGYTF; cdr3_nt: TGTGCCAGCAGTCCCCAGGCTAACTATGGCTACACCTTC
d_call: TRBD1; clone_size: few; v_call: TRBV7-2; j_call: TRBJ1-2; cdr3_aa: CASSLVGTALNYGYTF; cdr3_nt: TGTGCCAGCAGCTTAGTGGGGACAGCGCTTAACTATGGCTACACCTTC
d_call: .; clone_size: .; v_call: TRBV7-2; j_call: TRBJ1-6; cdr3_aa: CASSSRRGRGSPLHF; cdr3_nt: TGTGCCAGCAGCTCAAGGAGAGGGAGGGGTTCACCCCTCCACTTT
d_call: TRBD1; clone_size: .; v_call: TRBV13; j_call: TRBJ1-6; cdr3_aa: CASSLVGPTGGRNSPLHF; cdr3_nt: TGTGCCAGCAGCTTAGTTGGACCTACAGGGGGCCGTAATTCACCCCTCCACTTT
d_call: TRBD2; clone_size: few; v_call: TRBV2; j_call: TRBJ2-1; cdr3_aa: CASRSAGGNEQFF; cdr3_nt: TGTGCCAGCAGATCAGCGGGGGGCAATGAGCAGTTCTTC
d_call: .; clone_size: .; v_call: TRBV19; j_call: TRBJ2-3; cdr3_aa: CASSILRGSTDTQYF; cdr3_nt: TGTGCCAGTAGTATTCTTAGGGGAAGCACAGATACGCAGTATTTT
d_call: TRBD2; clone_size: few; v_call: TRBV9; j_call: TRBJ2-1; cdr3_aa: CASSVLGLAGGGEQFF; cdr3_nt: TGTGCCAGCAGCGTACTCGGACTAGCGGGAGGAGGTGAGCAGTTCTTC
d_call: .; clone_size: .; v_call: TRBV6-6; j_call: TRBJ2-7; cdr3_aa: CASYNQGSYEQYF; cdr3_nt: TGTGCCAGCTACAATCAGGGCTCCTACGAGCAGTACTTC
d_call: TRBD2; clone_size: .; v_call: TRBV5-1; j_call: TRBJ2-3; cdr3_aa: CASSESGGFTDTQYF; cdr3_nt: TGCGCCAGCAGCGAAAGCGGGGGTTTCACAGATACGCAGTATTTT
d_call: .; clone_size: .; v_call: TRBV10-3; j_call: TRBJ2-7; cdr3_aa: CAGRDTPLHEQYF; cdr3_nt: TGTGCCGGCCGGGACACCCCACTCCACGAGCAGTACTTC
d_call: .; clone_size: once; v_call: TRBV30; j_call: TRBJ1-2; cdr3_aa: CAWSTGRRYYGYTF; cdr3_nt: TGTGCCTGGAGCACAGGGAGAAGGTACTATGGCTACACCTTC
d_call: TRBD1; clone_size: .; v_call: TRBV6-1; j_call: TRBJ1-2; cdr3_aa: CASSDRTGRLGDGYTF; cdr3_nt: TGTGCCAGCAGTGATCGGACAGGGAGATTAGGGGATGGCTACACCTTC
d_call: TRBD2; clone_size: few; v_call: TRBV7-9; j_call: TRBJ2-5; cdr3_aa: CASSLGGTSGETQYF; cdr3_nt: TGTGCCAGCAGCTTAGGGGGGACTAGCGGGGAGACCCAGTACTTC
d_call: TRBD2; clone_size: .; v_call: TRBV7-2; j_call: TRBJ2-2; cdr3_aa: CASRALGGGYTGELFF; cdr3_nt: TGTGCCAGCAGGGCTCTGGGCGGGGGGTACACCGGGGAGCTGTTTTTT
d_call: TRBD2; clone_size: few; v_call: TRBV5-6; j_call: TRBJ2-5; cdr3_aa: CASNPLGREGLETQYF; cdr3_nt: TGTGCCAGCAATCCCCTGGGGCGGGAGGGCCTAGAGACCCAGTACTTC
d_call: .; clone_size: few; v_call: TRBV25-1; j_call: TRBJ1-4; cdr3_aa: CASRGQGSANEKLFF; cdr3_nt: TGTGCCAGCAGGGGGCAGGGCTCGGCTAATGAAAAACTGTTTTTT